The next 9 T cell receptor beta chains were all read from a single sample in a study of blood T cell repertoires in COVID-19. Repertoires were generated with immunoSEQ multiplex PCR, while TCRdb's copy carries only in-frame clones and drops some. Counted here are some 250,000 clones, around nine tenths occurring once; the ten biggest clones make up around 1.8%. The sequencing sample was made of peripheral blood. The receptors come from a man younger than 45 with active or convalescent COVID-19.

V is TRBV6-5 and J is TRBJ2-2, with unresolved D. CDR3 length equals 14 residues. Trimming shortened V by 7 bases and J by 6 bases, and 15 bases separated the two germline ends. Per the germline V gene, CDR1 is MNHEY and CDR2 is SVGAGI. CDR3 in amino acids: CASIPGRLAGELFF. The CDR3 nucleotides read TGTGCCAGCATCCCGGGTCGGCTGGCCGGGGAGCTGTTTTTT.

The V call is TRBV5-1, the J call TRBJ2-7; tentative D call: TRBD2 (6 bases). Germline loops: CDR1 SGHRS, CDR2 YFSETQ. The CDR3 covers 14 residues. V gave up 5 bases and J gave up 4 bases, with 16 bases separating them. The CDR3 region has the DNA TGCGCCAGCAGAAATCCTGGAGGGTTGTACGAGCAGTACTTC. Translation gives CASRNPGGLYEQYF.

This chain links TRBV6-2 or TRBV6-3 with TRBJ2-5, with TRBD1 matching over 10 bases. Germline trimming cut 4 bases from V and 2 bases from J; bases unmatched to any gene: 10. The CDR3 covers 17 residues. Germline CDR1 is MNHEY and CDR2 is SVGEGT. DNA of the CDR3: TGTGCCAGCAGTTCCCTCTACGGACAGGGGGGTCAAGAGACCCAGTACTTC. Its translation: CASSSLYGQGGQETQYF.

This chain links TRBV5-1 with TRBJ2-1; D perhaps matches TRBD2 (5 bases). V was clipped by 7 bases and J by 2 bases, with 25 bases between them. The germline V gene has CDR1 SGHRS and CDR2 YFSETQ. The CDR3 consists of 18 residues. The CDR3 region has the DNA TGCGCCAGCCGAGCCCTCCCTACCTCGGGAAGCCCCTACAATGAGCAGTTCTTC. Translating it yields CASRALPTSGSPYNEQFF.

V gene TRBV6-5 combines with J gene TRBJ2-1, with D perhaps TRBD2 (7 bases). This CDR3 region has 15 residues. V dropped 5 bases and J dropped 4 bases, with 15 bases sitting between them. Germline CDR1 is MNHEY and CDR2 is SVGAGI. The CDR3 nucleotides are TGTGCCAGCAGTATTGGCGGGGGCCCTTACAATGAGCAGTTCTTC. Protein sequence: CASSIGGGPYNEQFF.

The chain recombines TRBV11-2 with TRBJ1-2, with 8 bases that match TRBD1. This CDR3 contains 15 residues. Per the germline V gene, CDR1 is SGHAT and CDR2 is FQNNGV. The V gene end was trimmed by 4 bases and the J gene end by 2 bases; junction bases not matched to a gene: 6. CDR3 loop: CASSSLQGENYGYTF. The CDR3 DNA reads TGTGCCAGCAGCTCTTTACAGGGGGAGAACTATGGCTACACCTTC.

The chain couples TRBV4-1 to TRBJ1-2; no clear D. This CDR3 has 15 amino acids. With 1 base removed from V and 8 bases from J, the gap between germline ends came to 17 bases. Germline V gene sequence: CDR1 MGHRA, CDR2 YSYEKL. The CDR3 spells CASSQVEDSLGGYTF. The CDR3 DNA reads as TGCGCCAGCAGCCAAGTAGAGGACTCCTTGGGGGGCTACACCTTC.

The rearrangement uses TRBV5-6 and TRBJ1-5; no reliable D call. Germline V gene data show CDR1 as SGHDT and CDR2 as YYEEEE. The CDR3 covers 15 residues. V lost 1 base to trimming and J lost 6 bases, with 14 bases between them. The CDR3 bases are TGTGCCAGCAGCTTGTTGGGCAGTTCTTCTCAGCCCCAGCATTTT. It encodes CASSLLGSSSQPQHF.

This chain connects TRBV7-9 to TRBJ1-1; 9 nucleotides line up with TRBD1. Trimming cost V 1 base and J 3 bases; bases outside gene matches: 6. This CDR3 region has 16 residues. CDR1 is SEHNR, CDR2 FQNEAQ, per germline (reference sequence). CDR3 sequence (DNA): TGTGCCAGCAGCTTAGTCGTCAGACAGGGGGACACTGAAGCTTTCTTT. This encodes CASSLVVRQGDTEAFF.